Sequencing of this T cell receptor (beta chain) was carried out in a study of T cells in Graves' hyperthyroidism and ophthalmopathy. On the study more broadly: Peripheral blood specimens were obtained at initial diagnosis, prior to any treatment.

The germline CDR1 and CDR2 sequences are LNHNV and YYDKDF (reference sequence). V lost 0 bases and J lost 2; bases outside the gene matches: 7. The CDR3 length is 17 residues. This clonotype has a count of ten or more. Its antigen is undetermined. RNA transcripts provided the source from which TCR beta CDR3 regions were amplified. HTBI primers were the set used in a first-round RT-PCR of the TCR CDR3. MiXCR, run by TCRdb on the multiplex PCR reads, gives a single entry per CDR3 protein. The sample holds approximately 600,000 distinct CDR3 sequences, around 20% seen once. Based on clinical symptoms, serum thyroxine and TRAb, thyroid ultrasound and orbital computed tomography, diagnoses were reached. Overall study findings and caveats: Using 13 V-J features, a model discriminated ophthalmopathy from stable hyperthyroidism.

The chain employs TRBV15 and TRBJ2-3, with 8 bases identical to TRBD2. This clonotype was sampled from a man aged 30 to 45 with Graves' ophthalmopathy. Sample: blood. The CDR3 region is CATSRDRGTRDTDTQYF. For the CDR3, the DNA is TGTGCCACCAGCAGAGATAGAGGGACTAGGGACACAGATACGCAGTATTTT.